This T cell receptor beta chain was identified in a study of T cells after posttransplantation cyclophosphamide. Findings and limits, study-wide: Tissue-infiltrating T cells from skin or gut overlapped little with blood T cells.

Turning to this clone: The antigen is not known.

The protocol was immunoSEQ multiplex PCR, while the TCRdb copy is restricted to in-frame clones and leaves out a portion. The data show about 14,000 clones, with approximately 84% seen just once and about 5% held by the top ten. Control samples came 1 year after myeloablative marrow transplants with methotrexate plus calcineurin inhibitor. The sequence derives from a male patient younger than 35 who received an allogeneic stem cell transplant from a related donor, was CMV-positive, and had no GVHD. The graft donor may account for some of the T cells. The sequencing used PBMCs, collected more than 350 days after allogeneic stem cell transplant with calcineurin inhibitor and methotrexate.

CDR3: CASSQGGSPGEKLFF. The CDR3 DNA is TGTGCCAGCAGCCAAGGAGGGTCCCCCGGGGAGAAACTGTTTTTT. The chain joins TRBV14 to TRBJ1-4; no definite D call. Germline CDR1 SGHDN, CDR2 FVKESK. The CDR3 sequence is 15 residues long. The V end lost 1 base, the J end lost 11 bases, and 17 bases lay between the germline ends.